This T cell receptor beta chain stems from a study of T cells after posttransplantation cyclophosphamide. Generated by immunoSEQ multiplex PCR, the TCRdb table keeps only in-frame clones and is missing some. The repertoire holds tens of thousands of clones, with 86% as singletons. This TCR was recovered from a man aged 45 to 65. Sequenced: PBMCs.

The CDR3 loop is CASSSMGSTGELFF. CDR3 coding DNA: TGTGCCAGCAGTTCTATGGGGAGCACCGGGGAGCTGTTTTTT. The chain is built from TRBV7-2 and TRBJ2-2; tentative D call: TRBD2 (5 bases). Germline assignment: CDR1 SGHTA and CDR2 FQGNSA. V was cut by 6 bases and J by 4 bases, with 12 bases left in between. This CDR3 contains 14 residues.